This section outlines one T cell receptor beta chain sequence together with its context. The sample comes from a study of blood T cell repertoires in COVID-19. Study-wide background: The cDNA or gDNA used as material had been derived from T cells, B-cell-depleted T cells, or PBMCs.

The CDR3 consists of 16 residues. The ends lost 5 bases at V and 4 bases at J; junction bases unmatched: 8. The V gene's germline CDR1 is KGHSH and CDR2 LQKENI. Assay: immunoSEQ multiplex PCR; the TCRdb copy retains only in-frame clones and omits some. The sample records 94,000 or so clones, 70% to 90% being singletons. This sequence was found in a woman aged 80 or older with active COVID-19. The chain couples TRBV18 to TRBJ2-2, with 9 positions matching TRBD2. Source material: peripheral blood. The CDR3 loop reads CASSSRLAATTGELFF. The CDR3 nucleotides are TGTGCCAGCTCATCAAGACTAGCGGCAACCACCGGGGAGCTGTTTTTT.